The present entry profiles one TCR beta chain with its context. CDR3 and TCR beta VDJ profiling relied on a genomic DNA template. Via MiXCR, TCRdb re-called the reads, giving one row per CDR3 protein. This table holds 400,000 to 600,000 distinct CDR3 sequences, over 25% found once. Patients included in sequencing had previously demonstrated CD8+CD57+ cell expansion by flow cytometry. The record originates from a study of CD8+CD57+ T cells in acquired aplastic anemia. Trimming left V 5 bases short and J 5 bases short, with 18 bases between. The germline gives CDR1 SGHTA, CDR2 FQGTGA. The CDR3 length is 15 residues.

This rearrangement joins TRBV7-3 to TRBJ1-2, with D possibly TRBD1 on 5 matching bases. The sequenced sample consisted of sorted CD4+, CD8+, or CD8+CD57+ T cells (not recorded which) from PBMCs. The origin of this receptor is a human donor with aplastic anemia. CDR3 amino acids: CASSPGQVLLYGYTF. CDR3 coding DNA: TGTGCCAGCAGCCCGGGGCAGGTTCTCCTTTATGGCTACACCTTC.